These T cell receptor beta chains were read from a single sample in a study of blood T cells in healthy people across ages. TCRdb itself ran the 5' RACE reads through MiXCR, one entry per CDR3 protein. The sample has some 800,000 distinct CDR3 sequences, roughly 25% seen once. These data were likewise used in another study, on T cells of mothers and their children.

Input material: blood. These receptors were taken from a boy between 10 and 17 years old in good health. Each CDR3 is given with its conserved first and last residue. D genes are given only for firm matches. Size is stated for part of the rows, as once, few or many counts, or as a class when the clone is expanded.

>-|TRBV3-1|TRBJ2-5|TRBD1
CASSHDGQGAEETQYF
TGTGCCAGCAGCCATGATGGACAGGGGGCAGAGGAGACCCAGTACTTC
>-|TRBV29-1|TRBJ2-5|-
CSVKRGSQETQYF
TGCAGCGTCAAGAGAGGAAGTCAAGAGACCCAGTACTTC
>many|TRBV29-1|TRBJ1-2|-
CSVGPADDYGYTF
TGCAGCGTTGGTCCAGCCGACGACTATGGCTACACCTTC
>-|TRBV27|TRBJ2-3|-
CASSTMIDTDTQYF
TGTGCCAGCAGTACTATGATCGACACAGATACGCAGTATTTT
>-|TRBV20-1|TRBJ2-5|TRBD2
CSAPTSGGFQETQYF
TGCAGTGCGCCTACTAGCGGGGGGTTCCAAGAGACCCAGTACTTC
>few|TRBV7-8|TRBJ1-6|TRBD1
CASSPKTGSYLNSPLHF
TGTGCCAGCAGCCCGAAGACAGGGAGCTACCTTAATTCACCCCTCCACTTT
>-|TRBV7-6|TRBJ1-1|-
CASSPRGIGFAFF
TGTGCCAGCAGCCCCCGTGGGATTGGGTTCGCTTTCTTT
>-|TRBV4-2|TRBJ2-3|TRBD2
CASSSRTSGGLLDTQYF
TGTGCCAGCAGCTCACGTACTAGCGGGGGCCTCTTGGATACGCAGTATTTT
>-|TRBV29-1|TRBJ1-2|TRBD1
CSGVEGADYGYTF
TGCAGCGGCGTCGAGGGGGCCGACTATGGCTACACCTTC
>-|TRBV7-9|TRBJ2-5|-
CASSLKWIQETQYF
TGTGCCAGCAGCTTAAAGTGGATCCAAGAGACCCAGTACTTC
>-|TRBV20-1|TRBJ2-5|-
CSAGGQIGETQYF
TGCAGTGCCGGGGGACAGATCGGGGAGACCCAGTACTTC
>-|TRBV27|TRBJ2-7|-
CASSLESRGPYEQYF
TGTGCCAGCAGTTTAGAAAGCAGGGGACCCTACGAGCAGTACTTC
>-|TRBV5-1|TRBJ1-1|-
CASSFLNSGENAEAFF
TGCGCCAGCAGCTTCCTGAACAGTGGCGAGAACGCTGAAGCTTTCTTT
>-|TRBV3-1|TRBJ1-6|-
CASSHEGSLHF
TGTGCCAGCAGCCACGAGGGATCCCTCCACTTT
>few|TRBV28|TRBJ2-7|-
CASSTRGRYEQYF
TGTGCCAGCAGTACAAGAGGGCGGTACGAGCAGTACTTC
>-|TRBV7-9|TRBJ2-1|-
CASSPRQSEQFF
TGTGCCAGCAGTCCTCGACAGAGTGAGCAGTTCTTC
>-|TRBV12-3/TRBV12-4|TRBJ1-1|-
CASSSNRVGETNTEAFF
TGTGCCAGCAGTTCTAACAGGGTTGGGGAAACGAACACTGAAGCTTTCTTT
>few|TRBV7-2|TRBJ2-5|TRBD2
CASSSPSGGPQETQYF
TGTGCCAGCAGCTCTCCTAGCGGGGGCCCCCAAGAGACCCAGTACTTC
>few|TRBV5-1|TRBJ2-5|-
CASSLLFQETQYF
TGCGCCAGCAGCTTGTTGTTTCAAGAGACCCAGTACTTC
>-|TRBV9|TRBJ2-5|-
CASSWGPPQETQYF
TGTGCCAGCAGCTGGGGACCGCCTCAAGAGACCCAGTACTTC
>few|TRBV29-1|TRBJ2-5|TRBD1
CSAGDRGYQETQYF
TGCAGCGCCGGGGACAGGGGGTACCAAGAGACCCAGTACTTC
>-|TRBV6-6|TRBJ2-2|-
CASSRDLGTGELFF
TGTGCCAGCAGTCGGGACCTCGGGACCGGGGAGCTGTTTTTT
>few|TRBV9|TRBJ2-3|-
CASSPPGGVGGSQYF
TGTGCCAGCAGCCCTCCTGGCGGGGTTGGTGGGTCGCAGTATTTT
>-|TRBV5-1|TRBJ2-1|-
CASSLEGTYYNEQFF
TGCGCCAGCAGCTTGGAAGGGACGTATTACAATGAGCAGTTCTTC
>-|TRBV2|TRBJ2-3|-
CASSDWGLPTDTQYF
TGTGCCAGCAGTGATTGGGGTCTGCCGACAGATACGCAGTATTTT
>-|TRBV20-1|TRBJ1-2|-
CSAEEDGNNYGYTF
TGCAGTGCTGAAGAGGACGGAAATAACTATGGCTACACCTTC
>-|TRBV2|TRBJ2-7|-
CASSEMRQGAEQYF
TGTGCCAGCAGTGAAATGAGGCAGGGCGCCGAGCAGTACTTC
>-|TRBV6-1|TRBJ1-2|-
CASSDNPGNGNYGYTF
TGTGCCAGCAGTGATAACCCGGGGAACGGTAACTATGGCTACACCTTC